This T cell receptor (beta chain) was profiled in a study of blood T cell repertoires in COVID-19. Study overall: COVID-19 samples, acute and convalescent, were from the United States, Italy and Spain. T cells, B-cell-depleted T cells, or PBMCs provided the cDNA or gDNA that served as material.

With V trimmed by 4 bases and J by 7 bases, 5 bases remained unmatched. The CDR3 runs to 15 residues. CDR1 and CDR2 from the germline V gene are SGHTS and YDEGEE. TCRdb's table, derived via immunoSEQ multiplex PCR, lists solely in-frame clones and lacks some. Seen here are some 110,000 clones, about 80% observed once, and the top ten hold roughly 16%. The TCR comes from a man in his 60s with active or convalescent COVID-19. Material: peripheral blood. This chain connects TRBV5-8 to TRBJ2-1; 13 bases align to TRBD2. CDR3 nucleotides: TGTGCCAGCAGCACCGGACTAGCGGGAGTAAATGAGCAGTTCTTC. This gives the protein CASSTGLAGVNEQFF.